The 17 T cell receptor beta chains presented below share a single source sample, sequenced in a study of OX40 agonist ivuxolimab in advanced cancers. Some clones are missing from TCRdb's copy, which holds only in-frame ones; the method was immunoSEQ multiplex PCR. The sample holds tens of thousands of clones, 87% seen once. Source: CD4+ or CD8+ T cells sorted from blood, taken in a trial of the OX40 agonist ivuxolimab. These receptors were obtained from an adult with an advanced solid tumor such as melanoma, head and neck, liver or kidney cancer.

The count of this clone is one. This chain joins TRBV5-1 and TRBJ1-2; 10 bases match TRBD1. The CDR3 consists of 14 residues. The J segment lost 6 bases and the V segment lost 7 bases, leaving 9 bases of the junction unmatched. The germline gives CDR1 SGHRS, CDR2 YFSETQ. The CDR3: CASHRDRGLDGYTF. The CDR3 nucleotides read TGCGCCAGCCACCGGGACAGGGGATTGGATGGCTACACCTTC.

In this sample, this clone turned up a few times. J is TRBJ2-1 and V is TRBV19; 10 bases are shared with TRBD2. Germline lookup yields CDR1 LNHDA and CDR2 SQIVND (reference sequence). The CDR3 spans 16 residues. V lost 5 bases and J lost 3; bases outside the gene matches: 7. This CDR3 is CASSARLAGDYNEQFF. The DNA of the CDR3 is TGTGCCAGTAGTGCCCGACTAGCGGGTGACTACAATGAGCAGTTCTTC.

The gene calls are TRBV5-1 and TRBJ2-7; no clear D gene. Looked up from germline, CDR1 is SGHRS and CDR2 is YFSETQ. V was pared by 1 base and J by 0 bases, with 11 bases between. The CDR3 has 15 amino acids. The CDR3 region is CASSLTPRSSYEQYF. The CDR3 bases are TGCGCCAGCAGCTTGACGCCCAGGAGCTCCTACGAGCAGTACTTC.

The J gene is TRBJ2-5, the V gene TRBV7-8, with 7 bases fitting TRBD1. The junction had 12 bases not matched to a gene; V was cut back by 2 bases and J by 3 bases. The CDR3 is 17 residues long. Germline values: CDR1 SGHVS, CDR2 FQNEAQ. The CDR3 DNA reads TGTGCCAGCAGCTTACACCGAGGGGGCCAGGCAAAAGAGACCCAGTACTTC. Translating gives CASSLHRGGQAKETQYF.

This chain joins TRBV18 and TRBJ1-1; D gene ambiguous. Germline CDR1 is KGHSH and CDR2 is LQKENI. Trimming left V 3 bases short and J 8 bases short, with 10 bases between. The CDR3 is made up of 12 amino acids. CDR3 protein: CASSPFIGEAFF. The CDR3 nucleotides read TGTGCCAGCTCACCGTTTATAGGGGAAGCTTTCTTT.

V usage is TRBV2 and J usage is TRBJ2-2, with unresolved D. Germline V gene data show CDR1 as SNHLY and CDR2 as FYNNEI. V was shortened by 4 bases and J by 3 bases, with 12 bases between the two germline ends. CDR3 length equals 15 residues. CDR3 sequence reads: CASSVLGSDTGELFF. CDR3 sequence (DNA): TGTGCCAGCAGTGTTCTGGGATCGGACACCGGGGAGCTGTTTTTT.

The V gene is TRBV27, the J gene TRBJ1-5; 7 bases align to TRBD1. The CDR3 extends over 17 amino acids. CDR1 and CDR2 from the germline V gene are MNHEY and SMNVEV (reference sequence). V shed 3 bases, J shed 0 bases, and the junction held 8 bases outside the gene matches. CDR3 amino acids: CASSFRGWESSNQPQHF. DNA for the CDR3: TGTGCCAGCAGTTTCAGGGGGTGGGAGAGTAGCAATCAGCCCCAGCATTTT.

The chain employs TRBV5-4 and TRBJ2-1, with a weak D call TRBD2 (6 bases). Trimming stripped 4 bases from V and 3 bases from J, with 17 bases between. Germline CDR1 SGHNT, CDR2 YYREEE (reference sequence). The CDR3 spans 16 residues. The CDR3 DNA is TGTGCCAGCAGCCCCGGCGGTAGCGGCATCTACAATGAGCAGTTCTTC. Translating gives CASSPGGSGIYNEQFF.

V usage is TRBV7-8 and J usage is TRBJ2-3, with a tentative D call TRBD1 (5 bases). The germline V gene has CDR1 SGHVS and CDR2 FQNEAQ. There are 18 residues in the CDR3. Trimming removed 3 bases from V and 4 bases from J, with 23 bases in between. The CDR3 bases are TGTGCCAGCAGCTTGCGGTCCCCCACAGGAGATGGATCAGATACGCAGTATTTT. Amino acid sequence: CASSLRSPTGDGSDTQYF.

This clone was observed a single time. V and J are TRBV19 and TRBJ1-2; no definite D call. Germline V lookup: CDR1 LNHDA, CDR2 SQIVND (reference sequence). The CDR3 loop spans 15 amino acids. Between the trimmed V and J ends, which lost 4 bases and 6 bases, there was a span of 18 bases. CDR3 bases: TGTGCCAGTAGTAACCCGGCAGCCATAAGTCATGGCTACACCTTC. It translates to CASSNPAAISHGYTF.

This sequence joins TRBV5-1 and TRBJ2-5; weak D call: TRBD2 (6 bases). This CDR3 is 14 amino acids long. V lost 3 bases, J lost 4 bases, and 13 bases lay in between. Germline-derived CDR1 and CDR2 are SGHRS and YFSETQ. The CDR3 spells CASSSSVGGETQYF. DNA for the CDR3: TGCGCCAGCAGCTCCAGCGTCGGGGGAGAGACCCAGTACTTC.

V is TRBV18 and J is TRBJ1-1, with D uncertain. There are 13 residues in the CDR3. Per the germline V gene, CDR1 is KGHSH and CDR2 is LQKENI. V was pared by 4 bases and J by 1 base, with 7 bases between. CDR3 in DNA: TGTGCCAGCTCACTAGGAGAGAACACTGAAGCTTTCTTT. Amino acids: CASSLGENTEAFF.

V and J are TRBV6-6 and TRBJ2-5; D gene uncertain. The V and J ends lost 8 bases and 1 base respectively, with 8 bases between them. CDR3 length: 12 residues. Germline CDR1 MNHNY, CDR2 SVGAGI (reference sequence). The CDR3 here is CASRPGQETQYF. CDR3 coding DNA: TGTGCCAGCCGGCCGGGCCAAGAGACCCAGTACTTC.

This clone is a singleton in its sample. The V gene is TRBV7-2, the J gene TRBJ2-1; 13 nucleotides line up with TRBD2. Germline V gene lookup returns CDR1 SGHTA and CDR2 FQGNSA. There are 16 residues in the CDR3. J was trimmed by 7 bases and V by 3 bases; bases with no gene match: 6. The CDR3 DNA is TGTGCCAGCAGCTTGGGAGGACTAGCGGGAGTTAATGAGCAGTTCTTC. This sequence encodes CASSLGGLAGVNEQFF.

This clone was detected only once. The chain uses TRBV18 and TRBJ2-5, with 7 bases identical to TRBD1. The CDR3 runs 14 residues. Germline V gene data show CDR1 as KGHSH and CDR2 as LQKENI. V lost 3 bases, J lost 1 base, and 2 bases stayed unmatched. CDR3 nucleotides: TGTGCCAGCTCACCGACAGGGATCCAAGAGACCCAGTACTTC. It codes for CASSPTGIQETQYF.

The rearrangement uses TRBV19 and TRBJ1-2, with 7 bases matching TRBD1. Germline CDR1 LNHDA, CDR2 SQIVND (reference sequence). This CDR3 has 13 amino acids. The V gene end was trimmed by 6 bases and the J gene end by 7 bases; junction bases not matched to a gene: 8. The CDR3 nucleotides read TGTGCCAGTAGAGGACAGGAGGAATTTGGCTACACCTTC. Protein: CASRGQEEFGYTF.

The J gene is TRBJ1-1, the V gene TRBV5-8; unclear D gene. The V and J ends lost 1 base and 0 bases respectively, with 10 bases between them. In germline, CDR1 is SGHTS, CDR2 YDEGEE. This CDR3 contains 15 residues. The CDR3 is CASSLSLTVNTEAFF. In DNA form, the CDR3 reads TGTGCCAGCAGCTTGTCGTTGACGGTGAACACTGAAGCTTTCTTT.